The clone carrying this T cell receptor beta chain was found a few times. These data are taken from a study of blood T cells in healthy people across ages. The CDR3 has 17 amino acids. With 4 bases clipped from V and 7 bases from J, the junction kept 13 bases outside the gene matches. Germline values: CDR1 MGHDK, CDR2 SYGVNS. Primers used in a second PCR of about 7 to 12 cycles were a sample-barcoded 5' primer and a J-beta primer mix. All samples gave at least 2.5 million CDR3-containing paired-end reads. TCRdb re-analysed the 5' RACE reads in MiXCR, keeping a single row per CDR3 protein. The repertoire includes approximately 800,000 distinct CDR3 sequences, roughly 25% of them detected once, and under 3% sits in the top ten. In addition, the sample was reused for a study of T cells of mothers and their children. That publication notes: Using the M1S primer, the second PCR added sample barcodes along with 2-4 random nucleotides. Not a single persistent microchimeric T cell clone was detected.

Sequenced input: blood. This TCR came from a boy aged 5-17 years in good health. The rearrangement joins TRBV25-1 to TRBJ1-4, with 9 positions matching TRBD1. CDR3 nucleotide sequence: TGTGCCAGCAGTGCCCCCGGGACAGGGAGGTGGAGTGAAAAACTGTTTTTT. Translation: CASSAPGTGRWSEKLFF.